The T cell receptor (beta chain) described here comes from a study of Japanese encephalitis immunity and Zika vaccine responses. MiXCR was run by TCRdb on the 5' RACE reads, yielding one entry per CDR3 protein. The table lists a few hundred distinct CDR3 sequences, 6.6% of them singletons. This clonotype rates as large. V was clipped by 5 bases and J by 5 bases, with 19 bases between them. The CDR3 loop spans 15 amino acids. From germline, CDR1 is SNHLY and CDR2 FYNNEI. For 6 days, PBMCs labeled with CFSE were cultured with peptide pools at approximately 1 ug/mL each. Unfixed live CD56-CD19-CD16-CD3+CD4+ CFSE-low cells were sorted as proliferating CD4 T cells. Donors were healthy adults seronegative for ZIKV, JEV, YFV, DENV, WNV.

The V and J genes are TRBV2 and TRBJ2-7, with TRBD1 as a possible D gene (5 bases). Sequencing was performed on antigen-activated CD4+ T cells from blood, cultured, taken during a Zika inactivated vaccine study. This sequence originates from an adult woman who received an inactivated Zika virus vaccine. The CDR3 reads CASSRTWARAHEQYF. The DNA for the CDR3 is TGTGCCAGCAGTCGAACGTGGGCCAGGGCCCACGAGCAGTACTTC.